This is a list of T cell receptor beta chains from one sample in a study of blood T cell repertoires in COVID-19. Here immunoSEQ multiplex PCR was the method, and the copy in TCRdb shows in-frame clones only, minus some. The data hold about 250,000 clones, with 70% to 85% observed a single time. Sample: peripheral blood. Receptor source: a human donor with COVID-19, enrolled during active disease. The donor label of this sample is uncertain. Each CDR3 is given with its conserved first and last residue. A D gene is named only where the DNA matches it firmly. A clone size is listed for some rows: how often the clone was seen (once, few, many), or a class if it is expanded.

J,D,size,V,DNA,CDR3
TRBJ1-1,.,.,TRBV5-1,TGCGCCAGCCAACGTTCCGGGGATGGGGACACTGAAGCTTTCTTT,CASQRSGDGDTEAFF
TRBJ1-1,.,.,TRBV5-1,TGCGCCAGCAGCTTGGGAGCGGTGGGCGCTGAAGCTTTCTTT,CASSLGAVGAEAFF
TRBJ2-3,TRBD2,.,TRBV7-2,TGTGCCAGCAGCTTACGCTTCGGACTAGCGATCACAGATACGCAGTATTTT,CASSLRFGLAITDTQYF
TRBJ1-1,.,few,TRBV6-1,TGTGCCAGCAGTGAATTAGAGGGAGTAGGGACTGAAGCTTTCTTT,CASSELEGVGTEAFF
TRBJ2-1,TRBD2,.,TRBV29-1,TGCAGCGTTGCCCTAGCGGGAGGGGGTGAGCAGTTCTTC,CSVALAGGGEQFF
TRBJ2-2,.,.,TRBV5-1,TGCGCCAGCAGCCCTGCGTCGACTACGCCTGCGAACACCGGGGAGCTGTTTTTT,CASSPASTTPANTGELFF
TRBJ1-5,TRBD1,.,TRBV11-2,TGTGCCAGCAGCTTCAAGACAGGGTCTTTTAATCAGCCCCAGCATTTT,CASSFKTGSFNQPQHF
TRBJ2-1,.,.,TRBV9,TGTGCCAGCAGCACATACAATGAGCAGTTCTTC,CASSTYNEQFF
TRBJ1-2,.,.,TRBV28,TGTGCCAGCAGCCTATTTACCCTTTCGGGCTATGGCTACACCTTC,CASSLFTLSGYGYTF
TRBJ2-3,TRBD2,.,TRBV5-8,TGTGCCAGCAGCTCCGGGGGGGCGACGACAGATACGCAGTATTTT,CASSSGGATTDTQYF
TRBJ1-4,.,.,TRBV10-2,TGCGCCAGCGCCGACAGACTTTGGGAAAAACTGTTTTTT,CASADRLWEKLFF
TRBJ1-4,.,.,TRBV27,TGTGCCAGCAGTTTATCGTGGCAGGGTGTGGAAAAACTGTTTTTT,CASSLSWQGVEKLFF
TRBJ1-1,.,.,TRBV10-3,TGTGCCATCAAAGGGGTGGGGAACACTGAAGCTTTCTTT,CAIKGVGNTEAFF
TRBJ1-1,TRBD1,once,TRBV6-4,TGTGCCAGCAGTGCGTCCGGGACAGGGGGTGAAGCTTTCTTT,CASSASGTGGEAFF
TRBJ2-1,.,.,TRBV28,TGTGCCAGCAGGATCCGGGACTCCCGTGTGGACAATGAGCAGTTCTTC,CASRIRDSRVDNEQFF
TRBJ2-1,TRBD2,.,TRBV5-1,TGCGCCAGCAGCTTGGATAATAACCGGGACTACTACAATGAGCAGTTCTTC,CASSLDNNRDYYNEQFF